This TCR beta chain originates from a study of T-cell reconstitution after alpha-beta-depleted transplantation in children. Unique molecular identifiers were used to barcode this TCRbeta library. Each CDR3 protein gets one entry after TCRdb re-called the PCR reads with MiXCR. The sample has approximately 1,000,000 distinct CDR3 sequences, less than 30% seen once. V was cut by 7 bases and J by 6 bases, with 13 bases left in between. Per the germline V gene, CDR1 is DFQATT and CDR2 is SNEGSKA (reference sequence). This CDR3 region has 11 residues. Regarding the study as a whole: When one year had passed after transplant, most T-cell counts and diversity came from newly produced T cells. Surviving recipient T cells and intrathymic progenitors accounted for some patients' high TCRbeta diversity at day 60.

For this clonotype: Its specificity is unknown.

The starting material was PBMCs, mostly from graft donor cells, obtained 360 days after TCRalphabeta/CD19-depleted stem cell transplant. The chain uses TRBV20-1 and TRBJ2-7, with a weak D call TRBD1 (5 bases). The receptor comes from a boy in the first two years of life who had a stem cell transplant for SCID, so the T cells may come from the graft donor. In DNA, the CDR3 is TGCAGTGGGGCCAGGGCAGCCGAGCAGTACTTC. This sequence encodes CSGARAAEQYF.